Each of the 20 T cell receptor beta chains below was sequenced from the same sample in a study of blood T cell repertoires in COVID-19. Here immunoSEQ multiplex PCR was the method, and the copy in TCRdb shows in-frame clones only, minus some. In the table there are some 290,000 clones, roughly 87% of which are singletons. Sequencing was done on a sample of peripheral blood. These receptors came from a woman aged 45 to 65 who had recovered from COVID-19.

This clone has a handful of counts. The V gene is TRBV4-1, the J gene TRBJ2-1, with 13 nucleotides matching TRBD2. The V segment lost 5 bases and the J segment 8 bases; nucleotides outside the gene matches: 6. The CDR3 has 15 amino acids. Germline loops: CDR1 MGHRA, CDR2 YSYEKL. CDR3 sequence reads: CASSETSGGLDEQFF. The CDR3 DNA reads as TGCGCCAGCAGCGAGACTAGCGGGGGGCTGGATGAGCAGTTCTTC.

The chain recombines TRBV30 with TRBJ2-5, with D possibly matching TRBD2 (5 bases). The V gene lost 3 bases and the J gene lost 5 bases, with 13 bases spanning the gap. Germline V gene lookup returns CDR1 GTSNPN and CDR2 SVGIG (reference sequence). The CDR3 runs 13 residues. As DNA, the CDR3 is TGTGCCTGGAGCTTGTGGGAGCGGGAGACCCAGTACTTC. Translation gives CAWSLWERETQYF.

In this sample, this clone turned up a few times. This chain joins TRBV5-1 and TRBJ2-3, with a possible D match to TRBD2 (6 bases). Germline V CDR1 and CDR2: SGHRS, YFSETQ. Trimming stripped 7 bases from V and 4 bases from J, with 16 bases between. The CDR3 consists of 14 residues. CDR3 residues: CASCQREAADTQYF. CDR3 nucleotide sequence: TGCGCCAGCTGCCAGAGGGAGGCGGCAGATACGCAGTATTTT.

V and J are TRBV6-2 or TRBV6-3 and TRBJ1-1; D perhaps matches TRBD1 (6 bases). Germline V gene sequence: CDR1 MNHEY, CDR2 SVGEGT. V dropped 2 bases and J dropped 4 bases, with 17 bases sitting between them. The length of the CDR3 is 16 residues. The CDR3 protein is CASSYRYREGFTEAFF. CDR3 nucleotide sequence: TGTGCCAGCAGTTACCGGTACAGGGAGGGTTTCACTGAAGCTTTCTTT.

The V call is TRBV29-1, the J call TRBJ1-4, with TRBD1 matching 11 bases. This CDR3 is 14 amino acids long. Germline loops: CDR1 SQVTM, CDR2 ANQGSEA. V shed 4 bases and J 5 bases; nucleotides not matched to a gene: 3. The CDR3: CSVGTGGLNEKLFF. DNA of the CDR3: TGCAGCGTTGGGACAGGGGGCTTAAATGAAAAACTGTTTTTT.

In this sample, this clone turned up once. This chain connects TRBV18 to TRBJ2-1; D is possibly TRBD2 (7 bases). CDR1 is KGHSH and CDR2 is LQKENI in the germline V gene. This CDR3 is built from 16 residues. V gave up 1 base and J gave up 10 bases, with 20 bases separating them. CDR3 sequence (DNA): TGTGCCAGCTCACCACTTTCAACCGGGGGGCGTTGGGAGCAGTTCTTC. As protein: CASSPLSTGGRWEQFF.

This clone was detected only a few times. The chain links TRBV29-1 to TRBJ1-2; D unclear. CDR3 length: 12 residues. V lost 5 bases and J lost 0, with 7 bases in between. Germline V gives CDR1 SQVTM, CDR2 ANQGSEA. CDR3 nucleotides: TGCAGCGTTACAGATTCTAACTATGGCTACACCTTC. It yields the protein CSVTDSNYGYTF. The full variable domain, completed using reference TRBV29-1 and TRBJ1-2, is SAVISQKPSRDICQRGTSLTIQCQVDSQVTMMFWYRQQPGQSLTLIATANQGSEATYESGFVIDKFPISRPNLTFSTLTVSNMSPEDSSIYLCSVTDSNYGYTFGSGTRLTVV.

The chain links TRBV30 to TRBJ2-2; 12 bases agree with TRBD2. Per the germline V gene, CDR1 is GTSNPN and CDR2 is SVGIG (reference sequence). The CDR3 covers 15 residues. The trim removed 4 bases at V and 1 base at J, leaving 1 base unmatched. The CDR3 bases are TGTGCCTGGAAGGGACTAGCGGGGAACACCGGGGAGCTGTTTTTT. Protein: CAWKGLAGNTGELFF.

The J gene is TRBJ2-3, the V gene TRBV3-1 (or the pseudogene TRBV3-2), with D perhaps TRBD2 (7 bases). This CDR3 comprises 16 residues. The germline V gene encodes CDR1 LGHDT and CDR2 YNNKEL (reference sequence). Trimming stripped 4 bases from V and 6 bases from J, with 20 bases between. The CDR3 sequence: CASSPTLGRGGDTQYF. CDR3 DNA: TGTGCCAGCAGCCCTACTCTGGGCAGGGGAGGGGATACGCAGTATTTT.

The chain has TRBV5-1 and TRBJ1-1, with 8 bases identical to TRBD1. J gave up 5 bases and V 2 bases, and 8 bases lay outside the gene matches. The CDR3 consists of 15 residues. CDR1 is SGHRS and CDR2 is YFSETQ in the germline V gene. CDR3 sequence reads: CASSFSPGQETEAFF. In nucleotides, the CDR3 is TGCGCCAGCAGCTTCTCCCCGGGACAGGAGACTGAAGCTTTCTTT.

The chain has TRBV24-1 and TRBJ1-5; D is undetermined. The CDR3 extends over 15 amino acids. Per germline, CDR1 KGHDR and CDR2 SFDVKD. Deletions cut 9 bases from V and 4 bases from J, with 18 bases between. The CDR3 is CATSRAGSGNQPQHF. The CDR3 DNA reads as TGTGCCACCTCTCGAGCCGGGTCTGGGAATCAGCCCCAGCATTTT.

The rearrangement joins TRBV12-5 to TRBJ2-4; tentative D call: TRBD1 (6 bases). CDR1 is LGHNT and CDR2 is FRNRAP in the germline V gene. The germline V and J ends were trimmed by 2 bases and 8 bases, with 19 bases remaining between them. This CDR3 comprises 16 residues. CDR3 coding DNA: TGTGCTAGTGGTTTGCGCGGACAGTCCTATGGGGACATTCAGTACTTC. Encoded protein: CASGLRGQSYGDIQYF. Variable domain in full (rest from reference TRBV12-5 and TRBJ2-4): DARVTQTPRHKVTEMGQEVTMRCQPILGHNTVFWYRQTMMQGLELLAYFRNRAPLDDSGMPKDRFSAEMPDATLATLKIQPSEPRDSAVYFCASGLRGQSYGDIQYFGAGTRLSVL.

This clone was observed a single time. The genes are TRBV7-8 and TRBJ1-2, with D uncertain. This CDR3 is built from 16 residues. The V end was cut by 1 base, the J end by 4 bases, with 16 bases between. Germline V gene data show CDR1 as SGHVS and CDR2 as FQNEAQ. In DNA, the CDR3 is TGTGCCAGCAGCTTAGAGGCGGCGTACCGTACCTATGGCTACACCTTC. Amino acids: CASSLEAAYRTYGYTF.

There are a few counts of this clone. The chain is built from TRBV12-3 or TRBV12-4 and TRBJ2-2; D uncertain. This CDR3 comprises 13 residues. Between the trimmed V and J ends, which lost 6 bases and 5 bases, there was a span of 10 bases. CDR3: CASSVRLTGELFF. CDR3 DNA: TGTGCCAGCAGCGTGAGGTTGACCGGGGAGCTGTTTTTT.

V gene TRBV7-2 combines with J gene TRBJ1-2, with D maybe TRBD1 (5 bases). This CDR3 is built from 14 residues. Trimming stripped 1 base from V and 3 bases from J, with 9 bases between. Germline values: CDR1 SGHTA, CDR2 FQGNSA. The CDR3 DNA reads TGTGCCAGCAGCTTAGTTGGGGGGGACTATGGCTACACCTTC. Translating gives CASSLVGGDYGYTF.

The gene calls are TRBV6-6 and TRBJ1-5; the match to TRBD1 covers 8 bases. The CDR3 sequence is 15 residues long. V lost 2 bases, J lost 7 bases, and 7 bases stayed unmatched. CDR1 and CDR2 (germline): MNHNY, SVGAGI (reference sequence). CDR3 amino acids: CASSYPAGGGQPQHF. CDR3 bases: TGTGCCAGCAGTTACCCGGCAGGGGGCGGACAGCCCCAGCATTTT.

The chain links TRBV13 to TRBJ1-2; the D is unclear. Germline assignment: CDR1 PRHDT and CDR2 FYEKMQ (reference sequence). Trimming took off 1 base at V and 8 bases at J, with 17 bases between the two ends. The CDR3 is made up of 15 amino acids. CDR3 nucleotides: TGTGCCAGCAGCTTAGTTGTGGCAGACATTATGGGCTACACCTTC. Amino acids: CASSLVVADIMGYTF.

V gene TRBV7-9 combines with J gene TRBJ2-2; tentatively, D is TRBD2 (6 bases). The germline V gene encodes CDR1 SEHNR and CDR2 FQNEAQ (reference sequence). Deletions cut 5 bases from V and 4 bases from J, with 17 bases between. CDR3 length equals 16 residues. The CDR3 DNA sequence: TGTGCCAGCAGCCCACCAGTTTCCGGGGGCACCGGGGAGCTGTTTTTT. This codes for CASSPPVSGGTGELFF.

V and J are TRBV6-5 and TRBJ2-7, with 13 bases lining up with TRBD2. Germline values: CDR1 MNHEY, CDR2 SVGAGI. V dropped 6 bases and J dropped 2; count of bases not matched to a gene: 4. CDR3 length: 15 residues. CDR3 in amino acids: CASRPGLAGPYEQYF. The CDR3 DNA reads TGTGCCAGCAGGCCGGGACTAGCGGGGCCCTACGAGCAGTACTTC.

The CDR3 region is CASSLNFPGGTEAFF. CDR3 DNA sequence: TGTGCCAGCTCCCTCAATTTTCCGGGTGGTACTGAAGCTTTCTTT. The gene calls are TRBV18 and TRBJ1-1; no firm D call. V shed 6 bases and J shed 5 bases, with 19 bases lying between them. The CDR3 is made up of 15 amino acids. CDR1 KGHSH and CDR2 LQKENI come from the germline V gene.